The sequence of this TCR beta chain was determined in a study of blood T cell repertoires in COVID-19 (dated by TCRdb to the early 2020s). Background on the whole study: Samples from collaborators originated in the United States, Italy and Spain and spanned both the acute and convalescent phases of COVID-19. The prospective study material was composed of cDNA or gDNA derived from T cells, B-cell-depleted T cells, or PBMCs. Subjects who had been exposed to COVID-19, were actively infected with it, or had recovered from it provided the deeply sampled blood TCRbeta repertoires that made up the dataset. The repertoires were released in a freely available public database intended as a resource for research on the immune response to SARS-CoV-2. Samples came from the ongoing ImmuneRACE study (first 160 participants) plus 1,254 subjects from 6 global collaborators. A de-identified subject ID, COVID-19 status, age in years and sex were almost always included in the sample metadata. Where available, HLA class I and class II types were obtained from metadata supplied by the sample provider rather than from assay-based typing.

Worth noting for this clone: The specificity of this receptor is unknown. It has no much larger one-base neighbor in the sample; base qualities were not kept.

The CDR1 and CDR2 encoded by the germline V gene (reference sequence) are LNHNV and YYDKDF. Spanning cysteine to phenylalanine, the CDR3 consists of 14 amino acids. The entry retains the CDR3 DNA only, 42 bases that are in frame from base 1. V is cut by 7 bases and J by 7 bases, and the space between the germline ends is 17 bases. Broader findings and caveats from the paper: How much clinical and demographic metadata was included differed by source and by participant, and the metadata was provided uncurated.

TCRbeta CDR3 regions were amplified from genomic DNA by means of the immunoSEQ Assay, a bias-controlled multiplex PCR. As for the authors' bioinformatics: The number of nucleated cells in each sample was estimated from the amplification of reference gene primers within the assay. To quantify the absolute abundance of each unique TCRbeta CDR3 rearrangement, sequence reads were collapsed and filtered. For each sample, productive Simpson clonality was calculated as the square root of Simpson's diversity index across productive rearrangements. Imported from immuneACCESS, the table was reduced by TCRdb to in-frame sequences with V and J called. These copies leave out some clones; in studies compared against another copy, an unresolved V gene accounts for under half, and the cause of the remainder is not known. V and J calls and clone size are as listed in that table; D and trimming were resolved from the DNA. This sample lists around 190,000 clones; approximately 82% were detected once. Jointly, the top ten make up about 13% of the sample.

The collaborating institutions used their own protocols to collect whole blood in K2EDTA tubes. For TCRbeta analysis, collaborators shipped samples as frozen whole blood, isolated PBMCs, or DNA extracted from either of those sample types. This TCR was recovered from a human donor in a cohort sampled during active COVID-19. The chain is encoded by TRBV15 joined to TRBJ2-1, and the D gene may be TRBD2, 6 bases matching. The sequencing sample was made of peripheral blood. This receptor carries the CDR3 CATTAGTGGNEQFF. Read as DNA, the sequence is TGTGCCACCACCGCTGGGACTGGGGGGAATGAGCAGTTCTTC.